Following are 3 T cell receptor beta chains from one sample sequenced in a study of cytomegalovirus exposure and HLA in healthy donors. Primers for the PCR totalled 60 Vbeta and 13 Jbeta. The data were produced by immunoSEQ multiplex PCR, yet TCRdb's version contains in-frame clones alone and is incomplete. The sample table includes 130,000 to 150,000 clones. The sample was PBMCs. The receptors originated from a middle-aged man in good health and CMV-seronegative.

The chain couples TRBV13 to TRBJ2-4; tentative D call: TRBD2 (7 bases). The germline V and J ends were trimmed by 4 bases and 4 bases, with 11 bases remaining between them. CDR1 PRHDT and CDR2 FYEKMQ come from the germline V gene (reference sequence). The CDR3 has 14 residues. CDR3 bases: TGTGCCAGCAGCTCCGGGGGGCGGAAAAACATTCAGTACTTC. This gives the protein CASSSGGRKNIQYF.

The chain is built from TRBV29-1 and TRBJ1-2, with D possibly being TRBD1 (5 bases). Looked up from germline, CDR1 is SQVTM and CDR2 is ANQGSEA. CDR3 size: 16 residues. The V end was cut by 4 bases, the J end by 2 bases, with 20 bases between. CDR3 DNA: TGCAGCGTTGGGGCGCGGGGCGCAGGTCCGAACTATGGCTACACCTTC. This translates into CSVGARGAGPNYGYTF.

The CDR3 is CASSPTGNQPQHF. CDR3 bases: TGTGCCAGCAGCCCTACAGGGAATCAGCCCCAGCATTTT. The chain joins TRBV5-4 to TRBJ1-5; D is possibly TRBD1 (6 bases). The CDR3 extends over 13 amino acids. V was trimmed by 4 bases and J by 4 bases, leaving 9 bases between them. The germline V gene encodes CDR1 SGHNT and CDR2 YYREEE (reference sequence).